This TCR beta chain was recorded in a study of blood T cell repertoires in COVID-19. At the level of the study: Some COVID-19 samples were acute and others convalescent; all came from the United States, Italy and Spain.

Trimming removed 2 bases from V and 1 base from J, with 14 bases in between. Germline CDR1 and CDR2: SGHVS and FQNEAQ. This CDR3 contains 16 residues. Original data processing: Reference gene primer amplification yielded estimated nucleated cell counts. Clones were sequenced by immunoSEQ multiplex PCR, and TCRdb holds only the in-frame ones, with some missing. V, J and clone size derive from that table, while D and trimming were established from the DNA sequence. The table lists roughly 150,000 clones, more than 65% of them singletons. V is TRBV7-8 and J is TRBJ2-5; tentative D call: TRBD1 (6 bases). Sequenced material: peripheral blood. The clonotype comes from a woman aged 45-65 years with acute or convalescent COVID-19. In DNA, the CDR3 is TGTGCCAGCAGCTTAAATCAGGGGTCCTTCCAAGAGACCCAGTACTTC. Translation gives CASSLNQGSFQETQYF.